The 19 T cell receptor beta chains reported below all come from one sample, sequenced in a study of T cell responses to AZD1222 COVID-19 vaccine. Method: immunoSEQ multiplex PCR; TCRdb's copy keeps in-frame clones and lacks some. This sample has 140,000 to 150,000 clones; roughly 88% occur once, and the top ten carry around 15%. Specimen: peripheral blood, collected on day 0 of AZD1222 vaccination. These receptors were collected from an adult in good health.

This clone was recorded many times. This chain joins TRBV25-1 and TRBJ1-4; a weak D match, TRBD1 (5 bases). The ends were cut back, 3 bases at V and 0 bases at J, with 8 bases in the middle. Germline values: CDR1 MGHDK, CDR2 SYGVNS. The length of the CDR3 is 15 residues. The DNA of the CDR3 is TGTGCCAGCAGTGACCAGGGCGCAACTAATGAAAAACTGTTTTTT. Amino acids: CASSDQGATNEKLFF.

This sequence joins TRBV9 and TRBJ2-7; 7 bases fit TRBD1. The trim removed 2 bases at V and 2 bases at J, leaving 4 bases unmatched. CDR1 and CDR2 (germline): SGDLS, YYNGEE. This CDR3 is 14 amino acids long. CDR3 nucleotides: TGTGCCAGCAGCGTTGGGGGACAGACCTACGAGCAGTACTTC. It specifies CASSVGGQTYEQYF.

Here the CDR3 DNA reads TGTGCCAGCAGGCTTTTGGGGGGGGTCAATGAGCAGTTCTTC. This codes for CASRLLGGVNEQFF. This sequence joins TRBV28 and TRBJ2-1; 7 bases map to TRBD2. From germline, CDR1 is MDHEN and CDR2 SYDVKM. Germline trimming cut 6 bases from V and 6 bases from J; bases unmatched to any gene: 8. This CDR3 contains 14 residues.

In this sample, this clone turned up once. The CDR3 DNA reads TGTGCCAGCAGAGACGGAGGGGTCATCACCAACTATGGCTACACCTTC. Translating it yields CASRDGGVITNYGYTF. The chain carries TRBV28 and TRBJ1-2; TRBD1 is a possible D gene (5 bases). This CDR3 has 16 amino acids. CDR1 and CDR2 (germline): MDHEN, SYDVKM. Trimming cost V 6 bases and J 2 bases, with 19 bases left between them.

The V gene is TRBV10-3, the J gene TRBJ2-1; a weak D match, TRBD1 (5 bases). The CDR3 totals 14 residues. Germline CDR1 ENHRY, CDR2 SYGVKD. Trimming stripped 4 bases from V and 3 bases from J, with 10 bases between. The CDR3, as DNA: TGTGCCATCAGTGGACAGAATAGCTACAATGAGCAGTTCTTC. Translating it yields CAISGQNSYNEQFF.

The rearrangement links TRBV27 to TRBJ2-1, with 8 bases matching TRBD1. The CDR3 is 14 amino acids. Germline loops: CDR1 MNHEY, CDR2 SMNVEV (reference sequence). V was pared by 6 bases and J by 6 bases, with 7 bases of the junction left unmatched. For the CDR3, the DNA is TGTGCCAGCAGCCCCTACACAGGGGGCAATGAGCAGTTCTTC. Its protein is CASSPYTGGNEQFF.

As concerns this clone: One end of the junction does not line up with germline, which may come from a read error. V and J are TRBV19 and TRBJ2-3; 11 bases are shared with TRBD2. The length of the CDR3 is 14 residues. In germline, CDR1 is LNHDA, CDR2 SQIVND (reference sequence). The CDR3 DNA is TGTGCCAGTAGGATAGCGGGGGGGAAAGATACGCAGTATTTT. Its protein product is CASRIAGGKDTQYF.

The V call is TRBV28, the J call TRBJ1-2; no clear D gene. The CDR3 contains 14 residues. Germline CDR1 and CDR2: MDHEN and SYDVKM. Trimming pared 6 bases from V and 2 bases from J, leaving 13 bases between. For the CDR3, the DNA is TGTGCCAGCAGCCTCCGCTTGACAAACTATGGCTACACCTTC. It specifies CASSLRLTNYGYTF.

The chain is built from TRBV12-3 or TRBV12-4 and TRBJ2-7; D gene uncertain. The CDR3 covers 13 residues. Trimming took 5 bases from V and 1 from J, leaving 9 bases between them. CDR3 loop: CASSAGSSYEQYF. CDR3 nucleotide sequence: TGTGCCAGCAGTGCCGGATCATCCTACGAGCAGTACTTC.

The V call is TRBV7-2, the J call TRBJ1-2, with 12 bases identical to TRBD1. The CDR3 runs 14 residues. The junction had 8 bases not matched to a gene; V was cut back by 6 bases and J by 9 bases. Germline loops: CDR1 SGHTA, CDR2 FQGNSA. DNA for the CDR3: TGTGCCAGCAGAGAGCCGGGACAGGGGGCAAGCTACACCTTC. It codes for CASREPGQGASYTF.

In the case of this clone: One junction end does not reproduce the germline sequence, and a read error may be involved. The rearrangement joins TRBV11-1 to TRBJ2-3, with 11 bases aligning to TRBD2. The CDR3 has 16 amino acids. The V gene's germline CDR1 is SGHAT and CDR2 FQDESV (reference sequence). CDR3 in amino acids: CASSLAVLAGEGTQYF. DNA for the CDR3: TGTGCCAGCAGCCTAGCGGTACTAGCGGGGGAAGGGACGCAGTATTTT.

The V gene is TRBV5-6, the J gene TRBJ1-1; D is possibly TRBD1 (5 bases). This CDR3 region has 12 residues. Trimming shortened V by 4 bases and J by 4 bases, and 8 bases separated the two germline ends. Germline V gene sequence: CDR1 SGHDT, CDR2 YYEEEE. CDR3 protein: CASSRQLTEAFF. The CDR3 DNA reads TGTGCCAGCAGCCGACAGCTCACTGAAGCTTTCTTT. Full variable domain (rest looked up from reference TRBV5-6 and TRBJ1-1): DAGVTQSPTHLIKTRGQQVTLRCSPKSGHDTVSWYQQALGQGPQFIFQYYEEEERQRGNFPDRFSGHQFPNYSSELNVNALLLGDSALYLCASSRQLTEAFFGQGTRLTVV.

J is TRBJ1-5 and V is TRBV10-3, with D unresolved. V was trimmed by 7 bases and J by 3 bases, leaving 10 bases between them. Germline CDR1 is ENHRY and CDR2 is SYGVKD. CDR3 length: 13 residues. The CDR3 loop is CAITGRSNQPQHF. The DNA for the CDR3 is TGTGCCATCACCGGACGGTCCAATCAGCCCCAGCATTTT.

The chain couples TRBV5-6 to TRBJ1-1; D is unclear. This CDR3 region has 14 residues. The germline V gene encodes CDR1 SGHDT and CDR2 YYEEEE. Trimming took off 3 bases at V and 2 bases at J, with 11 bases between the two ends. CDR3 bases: TGTGCCAGCAGCTGGGGAACAGCCAACACTGAAGCTTTCTTT. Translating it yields CASSWGTANTEAFF.

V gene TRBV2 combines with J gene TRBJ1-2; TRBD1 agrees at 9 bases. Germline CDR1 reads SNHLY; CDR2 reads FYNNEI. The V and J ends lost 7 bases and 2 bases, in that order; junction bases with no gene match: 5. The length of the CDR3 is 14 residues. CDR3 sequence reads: CASTRDRVNYGYTF. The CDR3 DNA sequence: TGTGCCAGCACCAGGGACAGGGTAAACTATGGCTACACCTTC.

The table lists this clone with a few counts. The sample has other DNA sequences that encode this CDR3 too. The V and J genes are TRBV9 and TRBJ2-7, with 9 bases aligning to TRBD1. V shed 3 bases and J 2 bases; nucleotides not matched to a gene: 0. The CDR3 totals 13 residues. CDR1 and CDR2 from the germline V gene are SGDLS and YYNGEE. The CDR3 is CASSGQGAYEQYF. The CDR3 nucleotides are TGTGCCAGCAGCGGACAGGGGGCCTACGAGCAGTACTTC.

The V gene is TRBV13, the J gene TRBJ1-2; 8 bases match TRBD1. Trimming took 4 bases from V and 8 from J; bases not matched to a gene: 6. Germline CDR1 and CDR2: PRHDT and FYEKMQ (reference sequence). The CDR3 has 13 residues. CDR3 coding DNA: TGTGCCAGCAGCTCTCAGACAGGGGACGGCTACACCTTC. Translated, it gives CASSSQTGDGYTF.

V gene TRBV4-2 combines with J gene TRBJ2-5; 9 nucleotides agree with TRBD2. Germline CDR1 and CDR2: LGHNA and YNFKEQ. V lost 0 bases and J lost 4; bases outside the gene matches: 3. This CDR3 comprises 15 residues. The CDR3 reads CASSQEGAGGETQYF. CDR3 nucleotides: TGTGCCAGCAGCCAAGAGGGAGCGGGGGGAGAGACCCAGTACTTC.

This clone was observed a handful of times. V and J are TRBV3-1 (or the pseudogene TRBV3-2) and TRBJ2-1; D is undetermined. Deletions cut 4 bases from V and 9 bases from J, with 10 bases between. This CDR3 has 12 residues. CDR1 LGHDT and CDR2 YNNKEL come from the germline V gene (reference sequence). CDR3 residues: CASSLSWGEQFF. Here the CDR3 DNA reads TGTGCCAGCAGCCTAAGCTGGGGTGAGCAGTTCTTC.